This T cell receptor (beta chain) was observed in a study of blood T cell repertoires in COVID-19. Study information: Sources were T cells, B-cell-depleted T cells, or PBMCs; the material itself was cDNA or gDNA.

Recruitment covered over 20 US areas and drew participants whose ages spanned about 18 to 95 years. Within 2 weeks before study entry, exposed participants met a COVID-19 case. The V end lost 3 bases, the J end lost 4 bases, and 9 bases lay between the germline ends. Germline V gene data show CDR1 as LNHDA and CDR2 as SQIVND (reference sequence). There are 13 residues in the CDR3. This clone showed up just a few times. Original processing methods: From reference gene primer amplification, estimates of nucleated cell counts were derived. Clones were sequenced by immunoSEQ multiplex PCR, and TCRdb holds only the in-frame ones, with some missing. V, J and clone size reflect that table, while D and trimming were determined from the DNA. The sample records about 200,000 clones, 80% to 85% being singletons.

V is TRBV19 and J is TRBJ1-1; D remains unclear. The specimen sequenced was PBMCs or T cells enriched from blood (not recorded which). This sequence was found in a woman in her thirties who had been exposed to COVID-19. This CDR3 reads CASSMGLITEAFF. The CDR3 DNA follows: TGTGCCAGTAGTATGGGCCTGATCACTGAAGCTTTCTTT.